This is a list of T cell receptor beta chains from one sample in a study of blood T cell repertoires in COVID-19. Assay: immunoSEQ multiplex PCR; the TCRdb copy retains only in-frame clones and omits some. The sample includes tens of thousands of clones, roughly 88% of them seen just once. Specimen: peripheral blood. Source of these receptors: a human donor in a cohort sampled during active COVID-19. The CDR3 runs from the conserved cysteine through the conserved F or W. A D gene is named only where the DNA matches it firmly. Clone size is not always given. Where it is, it says once, few, many or a class for expanded clones.

abundance,v_gene,len,d_gene,j_gene,CDR3aa,CDR3nt
-,TRBV3-1/TRBV3-2,16,TRBD1,TRBJ1-4,CASSLAGQGVEEKLFF,TGTGCCAGCAGCCTAGCCGGACAGGGCGTCGAGGAAAAACTGTTTTTT
-,TRBV9,14,-,TRBJ1-1,CASSLVGGNTEAFF,TGTGCCAGCAGCCTAGTGGGGGGGAACACTGAAGCTTTCTTT
-,TRBV5-1,15,-,TRBJ2-3,CASSPASRGTDTQYF,TGCGCCAGCAGCCCGGCAAGTCGGGGCACAGATACGCAGTATTTT
-,TRBV7-2,15,TRBD1,TRBJ1-2,CASSRGTGGRAGYTF,TGTGCCAGCAGCAGGGGGACAGGGGGCAGAGCTGGCTACACCTTC
-,TRBV14,16,TRBD1,TRBJ2-3,CASSRRTGAFTDTQYF,TGTGCCAGCAGCCGAAGGACAGGGGCTTTCACAGATACGCAGTATTTT
-,TRBV19,13,-,TRBJ2-7,CASSMGPSYEQYF,TGTGCCAGTAGTATGGGCCCATCCTACGAGCAGTACTTC
-,TRBV9,16,TRBD2,TRBJ2-7,CASSAGTSGHSYEQYF,TGTGCCAGCAGCGCCGGGACTAGCGGGCACTCCTACGAGCAGTACTTC
-,TRBV12-3/TRBV12-4,13,-,TRBJ2-4,CASSRSASTIQYF,TGTGCCAGCAGCCGGTCTGCCTCCACCATTCAGTACTTC
-,TRBV27,14,TRBD1,TRBJ2-7,CASATGQSVYEQYF,TGTGCCAGTGCCACGGGACAGAGCGTTTACGAGCAGTACTTC
-,TRBV19,13,TRBD2,TRBJ2-3,CASSARGVGTQYF,TGTGCCAGTAGCGCTCGGGGGGTAGGCACGCAGTATTTT
-,TRBV20-1,11,-,TRBJ2-7,CSTRGSYEQYF,TGCAGTACCAGGGGCTCCTACGAGCAGTACTTC
-,TRBV5-4,16,TRBD2,TRBJ2-2,CASSHPSGEITGELFF,TGTGCCAGCAGCCATCCTAGCGGGGAGATCACCGGGGAGCTGTTTTTT
once,TRBV12-3/TRBV12-4,13,TRBD1,TRBJ1-2,CASSPGQGGGYTF,TGTGCCAGCAGCCCGGGACAGGGAGGGGGCTACACCTTC
-,TRBV5-8,15,-,TRBJ2-1,CASRAFQGLYNEQFF,TGTGCCAGCAGGGCCTTTCAGGGGTTGTACAATGAGCAGTTCTTC
-,TRBV2,15,TRBD2,TRBJ2-3,CASSPTSGGADTQYF,TGTGCCAGCAGCCCGACTAGCGGGGGTGCAGATACGCAGTATTTT
-,TRBV4-3,18,TRBD2,TRBJ2-3,CASSQSPRLAGGTDTQYF,TGCGCCAGCAGCCAGTCACCGAGACTAGCGGGGGGAACAGATACGCAGTATTTT
-,TRBV28,16,-,TRBJ2-1,CASSLLGIARNNEQFF,TGTGCCAGCAGTTTATTAGGAATAGCGAGGAACAATGAGCAGTTCTTC
-,TRBV6-2/TRBV6-3,15,-,TRBJ2-4,CASSYWRDRGYIQYF,TGTGCCAGCAGTTACTGGAGGGACAGAGGGTACATTCAGTACTTC
-,TRBV10-3,15,-,TRBJ2-7,CAISESSPGTYEQYF,TGTGCCATCAGTGAGTCCTCTCCGGGGACCTACGAGCAGTACTTC
-,TRBV6-1,14,-,TRBJ1-2,CASSERGWHDGYTF,TGTGCCAGCAGTGAAAGGGGTTGGCATGATGGCTACACCTTC
-,TRBV18,13,-,TRBJ1-5,CASSPEGNQPQHF,TGTGCCAGCTCACCAGAGGGCAATCAGCCCCAGCATTTT
-,TRBV27,15,-,TRBJ1-4,CASSLKWTANEKLFF,TGTGCCAGCAGTTTAAAGTGGACAGCTAATGAAAAACTGTTTTTT
-,TRBV9,15,TRBD1,TRBJ2-7,CASSEAGTGGDEQYF,TGTGCCAGCAGCGAAGCCGGGACAGGAGGGGACGAGCAGTACTTC
-,TRBV10-3,19,TRBD2,TRBJ2-2,CAIRGPTSGGARNTGELFF,TGTGCCATCAGAGGCCCCACTAGCGGGGGGGCCCGTAACACCGGGGAGCTGTTTTTT
-,TRBV10-3,15,-,TRBJ1-4,CAISESGGSNEKLFF,TGTGCCATCAGTGAGTCTGGTGGTAGTAATGAAAAACTGTTTTTT
-,TRBV2,14,-,TRBJ1-2,CASSEFQGNYGYTF,TGTGCCAGCAGTGAATTTCAGGGGAACTATGGCTACACCTTC
-,TRBV10-2,19,TRBD2,TRBJ2-3,CASSGTSGRSQTSTDTQYF,TGCGCCAGCAGTGGGACTAGCGGGAGGTCCCAAACTAGCACAGATACGCAGTATTTT
few,TRBV6-1,20,-,TRBJ1-6,CASSALPGLSKSSYNSPLHF,TGTGCCAGCAGTGCCCTCCCGGGACTTAGTAAGAGCTCCTATAATTCACCCCTCCACTTT
-,TRBV5-5,15,TRBD2,TRBJ2-5,CASSSGLAGVETQYF,TGTGCCAGCAGCTCTGGACTAGCGGGGGTAGAGACCCAGTACTTC
-,TRBV10-3,13,TRBD2,TRBJ2-3,CAVGTSGTDTQYF,TGTGCCGTGGGGACTAGCGGGACAGATACGCAGTATTTT
-,TRBV25-1,18,TRBD2,TRBJ2-1,CASSGLAGGKSSYNEQFF,TGTGCCAGCAGTGGCCTAGCGGGGGGGAAAAGCTCCTACAATGAGCAGTTCTTC
-,TRBV7-3,15,TRBD1,TRBJ2-7,CASSPTGAPASEQYF,TGTGCCAGCAGCCCGACAGGGGCACCCGCCAGCGAGCAGTACTTC
-,TRBV29-1,14,TRBD2,TRBJ2-1,CSVDSGGRVNEQFF,TGCAGCGTTGATAGCGGGGGGCGTGTGAATGAGCAGTTCTTC
-,TRBV12-5,15,-,TRBJ2-1,CASGLGRGWESEQFF,TGTGCTAGTGGTTTGGGGAGGGGATGGGAATCGGAGCAGTTCTTC
-,TRBV21-1,13,-,TRBJ1-2,CASWTGYGYGYTF,TGTGCCAGCTGGACAGGCTATGGCTATGGCTACACCTTC
-,TRBV10-3,14,TRBD2,TRBJ2-7,CAISGTSSLYEQYF,TGTGCCATCAGCGGGACTAGCAGCCTCTACGAGCAGTACTTC
-,TRBV19,16,TRBD2,TRBJ2-1,CASSIAASGRVGEQFF,TGTGCCAGTAGTATAGCAGCTAGCGGGAGAGTAGGGGAGCAGTTCTTC
-,TRBV5-4,16,TRBD2,TRBJ2-3,CASSRRTSGGTDTQYF,TGTGCCAGCAGCCGACGGACTAGCGGAGGCACAGATACGCAGTATTTT
-,TRBV5-4,14,-,TRBJ1-2,CASSLGRGNYGYTF,TGTGCCAGCAGCTTGGGGCGGGGGAACTATGGCTACACCTTC
-,TRBV2,16,TRBD2,TRBJ2-5,CASSEATSGRRETQYF,TGTGCCAGCAGTGAAGCGACTAGCGGGAGGAGAGAGACCCAGTACTTC